This TCR beta chain was captured by sequencing in a study of OX40 agonist ivuxolimab in advanced cancers. Whole-study context: The group had a mean age of about 65 years, ranged from roughly 23 to 85, and was 82.7% male.

This CDR3 is built from 15 residues. Trimming took 6 bases from V and 6 from J; bases not matched to a gene: 8. The germline V gene encodes CDR1 ENHRY and CDR2 SYGVKD. For this clone: Its specificity is not known.

Broader study findings: Average numbers of expanded clones were greater in CD8+ T cells than in CD4+. Antigen specificity of clonally expanded peripheral T cells was not established.

Produced via immunoSEQ multiplex PCR; TCRdb's table is partial and in-frame only. The sample has some 130,000 clones, roughly nine tenths seen once. The source of this sequence is an adult with an advanced solid tumor such as melanoma, head and neck, liver or kidney cancer. The material sequenced was CD4+ or CD8+ T cells sorted from blood, taken in a trial of the OX40 agonist ivuxolimab. The J gene is TRBJ1-6, the V gene TRBV10-3, with 7 bases fitting TRBD1. CDR3 DNA: TGTGCCATCAGAAGCGCCACAGGGGCTAATTCACCCCTCCACTTT. This sequence encodes CAIRSATGANSPLHF.